These T cell receptor beta chains were read from a single sample in a study of T-cell memory formation after mild COVID-19. TCRdb re-called the 5' RACE reads through MiXCR, storing one row per CDR3 protein. Of roughly 450,000 distinct CDR3 sequences detected, around a sixth appear once; the ten largest clones hold about 12%. The sequencing sample was made of PBMCs or a T cell subset sorted from them (not recorded which). These receptors originate from an adult woman who had mild COVID-19 (a few samples of this study predate the infection). Cell type and time point are not known. Both conserved end residues are part of each CDR3. A D gene is named only where the DNA matches it firmly. Expanded clones are given a class, and other clones once, few, many or no size at all.

NA	TRBV7-2	NA	TRBJ1-5	14	CASSLGGFNQPQHF	TGTGCCAGCAGCTTAGGCGGATTCAATCAGCCCCAGCATTTT
NA	TRBV12-3/TRBV12-4	few	TRBJ2-2	14	CASSWTVNTGELFF	TGTGCCAGCAGTTGGACTGTGAACACCGGGGAGCTGTTTTTT
TRBD1	TRBV20-1	few	TRBJ1-5	15	CSARQGPVSNQPQHF	TGCAGTGCTCGACAGGGGCCGGTGTCAAATCAGCCCCAGCATTTT
NA	TRBV3-1	NA	TRBJ2-7	18	CASSQRPGTPLGYYEQYF	TGTGCCAGCAGCCAACGACCCGGGACGCCCTTAGGATACTACGAGCAGTACTTC
TRBD2	TRBV5-4	few	TRBJ2-1	14	CASSSGTSQNEQFF	TGTGCCAGCAGCTCAGGGACTAGCCAGAATGAGCAGTTCTTC
NA	TRBV3-1	few	TRBJ1-6	13	CASTSLDNSPLHF	TGTGCCAGCACCTCCTTGGATAATTCACCCCTCCACTTT
NA	TRBV7-8	few	TRBJ2-2	16	CASSSTGHTNTGELFF	TGTGCCAGCAGCTCTACGGGACACACGAACACCGGGGAGCTGTTTTTT
NA	TRBV7-9	once	TRBJ2-1	14	CSSSLGAAYNEQFF	TGTTCCAGCAGCTTAGGGGCAGCTTACAATGAGCAGTTCTTC
NA	TRBV27	NA	TRBJ1-2	14	CASSQLNHLYGYTF	TGTGCCAGCAGTCAATTGAACCACCTCTATGGCTACACCTTC
NA	TRBV29-1	few	TRBJ2-7	12	CSVEAAGREQYF	TGCAGCGTTGAGGCGGCGGGGCGCGAGCAGTACTTC
NA	TRBV6-6	few	TRBJ2-1	15	CASNHGVSSYNEQFF	TGTGCCAGCAATCACGGGGTTAGCTCCTACAATGAGCAGTTCTTC
NA	TRBV11-2	NA	TRBJ2-3	15	CASSDRHGGTDTQYF	TGTGCCAGCAGCGACAGGCACGGAGGCACAGATACGCAGTATTTT
NA	TRBV7-9	few	TRBJ1-5	16	CASSRGVGQSNQPQHF	TGTGCCAGCAGCCGCGGCGTAGGACAGAGCAATCAGCCCCAGCATTTT
TRBD2	TRBV28	NA	TRBJ2-5	13	CAITAGGSETQYF	TGTGCCATCACAGCGGGAGGCTCGGAGACCCAGTACTTC
NA	TRBV12-3/TRBV12-4	NA	TRBJ2-2	14	CASLRGTNTGELFF	TGTGCCAGCCTTAGGGGGACCAACACCGGGGAGCTGTTTTTT
NA	TRBV3-2	NA	TRBJ2-2	17	CASSQVRLAGHTGELFF	TGTGCCAGCAGCCAAGTCCGACTAGCGGGACACACCGGGGAGCTGTTTTTT
TRBD2	TRBV27	NA	TRBJ2-3	18	CASNPGLAAYGITDTQYF	TGTGCCAGCAACCCCGGACTAGCGGCGTACGGAATTACAGATACGCAGTATTTT
NA	TRBV6-1	many	TRBJ1-4	16	CASRDNLLRTNEKLFF	TGTGCCAGCAGAGACAACCTATTGAGGACTAATGAAAAACTGTTTTTT
TRBD2	TRBV9	NA	TRBJ2-3	15	CASSVSAGGADTQYF	TGTGCCAGCAGTGTGTCGGCGGGAGGCGCAGATACGCAGTATTTT
TRBD2	TRBV7-8	NA	TRBJ2-7	19	CASSLDGLAVVKSSYEQYF	TGTGCCAGCAGCTTAGATGGACTAGCGGTCGTTAAGAGCTCCTACGAGCAGTACTTC
NA	TRBV12-3/TRBV12-4	NA	TRBJ1-1	16	CASSCPQGGMNTEAFF	TGTGCCAGCAGTTGCCCACAGGGAGGGATGAACACTGAAGCTTTCTTT
TRBD2	TRBV9	few	TRBJ2-7	17	CASSLIWGGPTSYEQYF	TGTGCCAGCAGCCTAATTTGGGGAGGGCCAACATCCTACGAGCAGTACTTC
NA	TRBV3-1	NA	TRBJ1-1	14	CASSQAIQNTEAFF	TGTGCCAGCAGCCAAGCCATTCAGAACACTGAAGCTTTCTTT
NA	TRBV7-9	few	TRBJ2-3	12	CASNSFRDTQYF	TGTGCCAGCAACTCCTTTCGAGATACGCAGTATTTT
NA	TRBV7-2	NA	TRBJ1-1	15	CASSLGGSGNTEAFF	TGTGCCAGCAGCTTAGGAGGGTCGGGAAACACTGAAGCTTTCTTT
TRBD2	TRBV20-1	NA	TRBJ2-1	15	CSAPRGSGGAGEQFF	TGCAGTGCCCCCAGGGGTAGCGGGGGGGCAGGTGAGCAGTTCTTC
TRBD1	TRBV9	NA	TRBJ2-7	15	CASSAPGTGVYEQYF	TGTGCCAGCAGCGCCCCCGGGACAGGGGTTTACGAGCAGTACTTC
NA	TRBV19	few	TRBJ2-1	13	CASRGLVVNEQFF	TGTGCCAGTAGGGGACTCGTGGTGAATGAGCAGTTCTTC
TRBD2	TRBV29-1	few	TRBJ2-1	18	CSVGTSGRLSGSYNEQFF	TGCAGCGTCGGGACTAGCGGGAGGCTTAGCGGCTCCTACAATGAGCAGTTCTTC
NA	TRBV4-3	NA	TRBJ2-2	14	CASSQAANTGELFF	TGCGCCAGCAGCCAAGCGGCGAACACCGGGGAGCTGTTTTTT
NA	TRBV12-3/TRBV12-4	NA	TRBJ1-1	11	CASSLYGKAFF	TGTGCCAGCAGTTTATACGGTAAAGCTTTCTTT
NA	TRBV11-2	many	TRBJ1-2	16	CASSLDGGLGSYGYTF	TGTGCCAGCAGCTTAGACGGAGGGCTCGGGTCCTATGGCTACACCTTC
NA	TRBV11-3	NA	TRBJ2-3	13	CASRPRDFMTQYF	TGTGCCAGCAGGCCCCGGGACTTTATGACGCAGTATTTT
NA	TRBV12-3/TRBV12-4	few	TRBJ2-1	16	CASSSHGTSTYNEQFF	TGTGCCAGCAGTTCCCACGGGACGTCCACCTACAATGAGCAGTTCTTC
NA	TRBV20-1	few	TRBJ1-1	13	CSAYSGVGTEAFF	TGCAGTGCTTATTCGGGGGTTGGGACTGAAGCTTTCTTT
NA	TRBV5-1	few	TRBJ2-7	13	CASSPGEFYEQYF	TGCGCCAGCAGCCCGGGTGAGTTCTACGAGCAGTACTTC
TRBD1	TRBV5-1	NA	TRBJ1-2	15	CASSLEGQGWDGYTF	TGCGCCAGCAGCTTGGAGGGACAGGGATGGGACGGCTACACCTTC
TRBD2	TRBV3-1	NA	TRBJ2-7	15	CASSKGTSGPYEQYF	TGTGCCAGCAGCAAAGGGACTAGCGGACCCTACGAGCAGTACTTC
NA	TRBV12-3/TRBV12-4	NA	TRBJ2-5	17	CASSLAQDSLPKETQYF	TGTGCCAGCAGTTTGGCCCAGGACAGCCTCCCAAAAGAGACCCAGTACTTC
NA	TRBV7-2	few	TRBJ1-2	17	CASSLVDITKGFYGYTF	TGTGCCAGCAGCTTAGTAGATATCACCAAGGGGTTCTATGGCTACACCTTC
NA	TRBV7-2	NA	TRBJ2-3	13	CASSLTRTLAQYF	TGTGCCAGCAGCCTCACCCGGACTTTAGCGCAGTATTTT
TRBD1	TRBV10-3	few	TRBJ2-7	14	CAISADRVPYEQYF	TGTGCCATCAGCGCAGACAGGGTCCCCTACGAGCAGTACTTC
NA	TRBV19	few	TRBJ2-7	14	CASSQGGWAYEQYF	TGTGCCAGTAGTCAAGGGGGATGGGCCTACGAGCAGTACTTC
TRBD2	TRBV5-1	few	TRBJ2-1	16	CASSYGSGGAYNEQFF	TGCGCCAGCAGCTATGGGAGCGGGGGGGCGTACAATGAGCAGTTCTTC
TRBD2	TRBV5-5	NA	TRBJ2-1	15	CASSFGGGASYEQFF	TGTGCCAGCAGCTTCGGCGGGGGGGCGTCGTATGAGCAGTTCTTC
TRBD2	TRBV5-1	few	TRBJ2-7	18	CASKPGLAGGPTPYEQYF	TGCGCCAGCAAACCTGGACTAGCGGGAGGCCCGACCCCCTACGAGCAGTACTTC
NA	TRBV29-1	many	TRBJ2-7	13	CSALVGRHYEQYF	TGCAGCGCGTTGGTGGGACGACACTACGAGCAGTACTTC
NA	TRBV4-3	few	TRBJ2-1	17	CASSQDWERGPNNEQFF	TGCGCCAGCAGCCAAGATTGGGAGAGAGGACCAAACAATGAGCAGTTCTTC
NA	TRBV12-3/TRBV12-4	many	TRBJ2-1	13	CASSPRTGNEQFF	TGTGCCAGCAGCCCTCGGACTGGGAATGAGCAGTTCTTC
NA	TRBV7-9	NA	TRBJ2-7	15	CASSSTKDRIYEQYF	TGTGCCAGCAGCTCAACTAAAGATCGAATCTACGAGCAGTACTTC
TRBD2	TRBV2	NA	TRBJ2-3	15	CASRRGGVDTDTQYF	TGTGCCTCCAGACGGGGAGGGGTCGACACAGATACGCAGTATTTT
TRBD1	TRBV7-3	NA	TRBJ1-1	13	CASSSGGITEAFF	TGTGCCAGCAGTTCAGGGGGTATCACTGAAGCTTTCTTT
NA	TRBV7-2	few	TRBJ2-5	12	CASSESFETQYF	TGTGCCAGCAGTGAGAGTTTTGAGACCCAGTACTTC
NA	TRBV29-1	few	TRBJ2-1	10	CSYRGTRQFF	TGCAGCTACCGCGGGACTCGGCAGTTCTTC
NA	TRBV20-1	NA	TRBJ2-1	15	CSATEGLSAGNEQFF	TGCAGTGCTACCGAGGGATTGTCGGCGGGGAATGAGCAGTTCTTC
NA	TRBV27	NA	TRBJ2-3	14	CASSPTPQPDTQYF	TGTGCCAGCAGCCCCACTCCACAACCAGATACGCAGTATTTT
NA	TRBV2	NA	TRBJ1-1	14	CASRIFAGNIEAFF	TGTGCCAGCAGGATCTTCGCAGGGAACATTGAAGCTTTCTTT